This TCR beta chain was identified during a study of T cell repertoires in cytomegalovirus infection. About the study: As its CMV epitopes, the study selected recently identified HLA-C-restricted and well-studied HLA-B-restricted targets. Notes on the study in general: Predominance within the ex vivo response was attributable to HLA-C-restricted CMV-specific TCR beta clonotypes.

TCRdb recomputed calls from the reads with MiXCR, one row per CDR3 protein. Of around 230,000 distinct CDR3 sequences in the sample, approximately 38% were seen once. This clonotype was observed a handful of times. Its antigen is unidentified. The germline V gene encodes CDR1 SGHTA and CDR2 FQGNSA. This CDR3 is 13 amino acids long. The ends lost 4 bases at V and 7 bases at J; junction bases unmatched: 4. The chain carries TRBV7-2 and TRBJ2-1; 7 bases map to TRBD2. This receptor was obtained from a human donor in good health (CMV status not recorded). Some clones in this sample may be carry-over from other donors' samples. Sample: CD8+ T cells from cultured PBMCs, taken from culture after CMV antigen stimulation. CDR3 residues: CASSWEGPNEQFF. The CDR3, as DNA: TGTGCCAGCAGCTGGGAGGGGCCAAATGAGCAGTTCTTC.